Detailed here is one T cell receptor (beta chain). The data are from a study of T cell responses to AZD1222 COVID-19 vaccine. This table comes from immunoSEQ multiplex PCR, and its TCRdb copy is limited to in-frame clones, with some not included. This table has 85,000 to 110,000 clones, 91% appearing once. The CDR3 is 16 amino acids. Germline CDR1 reads SGHAT; CDR2 reads FQNNGV. The V gene end was trimmed by 0 bases and the J gene end by 0 bases; junction bases not matched to a gene: 4. Specimen: peripheral blood, collected on day 0 of AZD1222 vaccination. The genes are TRBV11-2 and TRBJ2-7; 8 bases are a match to TRBD2. The sequence came from an adult in good health. CDR3 bases: TGTGCCAGCAGCTTAGATCCCAGCGGGAGCTCCTACGAGCAGTACTTC. This sequence encodes CASSLDPSGSSYEQYF.